This T cell receptor beta chain was recovered during a study of control samples from healthy donors and cancer patients. Libraries were prepared by immunoSEQ multiplex PCR; TCRdb keeps only in-frame clonotypes and omits some of them. The sample shows fewer than 90,000 clones, more than 70% of them seen only once. The CDR3 spans 15 residues. Germline V gene sequence: CDR1 LGHNA, CDR2 YNFKEQ. V gave up 1 base and J gave up 5 bases, with 14 bases separating them. What was sequenced was blood. The clonotype comes from a woman aged 50 to 65 in good health. The V gene is TRBV4-2, the J gene TRBJ1-1; perhaps TRBD1 as D (6 bases). The CDR3 spells CASSQGSGVWTEAFF. The CDR3 DNA follows: TGTGCCAGCAGCCAAGGTTCAGGGGTTTGGACTGAAGCTTTCTTT.